This TCR beta chain was recorded in a study of blood T cell repertoires in COVID-19 (dated by TCRdb to the early 2020s). Concerning the study at large: Samples from collaborators originated in the United States, Italy and Spain and spanned both the acute and convalescent phases of COVID-19. The material from the prospective study consisted of cDNA or gDNA derived from T cells, B-cell-depleted T cells, or PBMCs. Where HLA class I and class II types were available, the types were taken from metadata supplied by the sample provider, not from assay-based typing. The sample metadata nearly always contained a de-identified subject ID, COVID-19 status, age in years and sex. The repertoires were made available in a free public database intended to serve as a resource for research on the immune response to SARS-CoV-2. The samples were drawn from the first 160 participants of the ongoing ImmuneRACE study and from about 1,200 subjects provided by 6 global collaborators. Subjects who had been exposed to COVID-19, were actively infected with it, or had recovered from it provided the deeply sampled blood TCRbeta repertoires that made up the dataset.

The CDR3 sequence holds 13 residues, the cysteine and phenylalanine included. Only CDR3 DNA remains: 39 bases, in frame from the first base. For CDR1 and CDR2, the germline V gene lists MNHNS and SASEGT. V lost 1 base and J lost 10 bases, and the count of bases not matched to a germline gene is 4. Points the paper makes about the study in general: Clinical and demographic metadata were provided uncurated, with the amount varying by source and participant.

Worth noting for this clone: Its antigen has not been determined. Base-call qualities are not available, and no considerably larger clone is one nucleotide away.

One collaborating source in Seattle enrolled patients during active infection and followed them longitudinally through the course of disease. Each collaborating institution followed its own protocols to collect whole blood in K2EDTA tubes. For TCRbeta analysis, collaborators shipped samples as frozen whole blood, isolated PBMCs, or DNA extracted from either of those sample types. TCRbeta CDR3 regions were amplified from genomic DNA using the immunoSEQ Assay, a bias-controlled multiplex PCR. The paper's processing steps were these. Within the assay, amplification of reference gene primers was used to estimate how many nucleated cells each sample contained. Sequence reads were collapsed and filtered to measure the absolute abundance of every unique TCRbeta CDR3 rearrangement. For each sample, productive Simpson clonality was calculated as the square root of Simpson's diversity index across productive rearrangements. Entries here come from immuneACCESS through TCRdb and include only in-frame sequences with V and J called. Some clones fail to appear in such tables; in the studies checked, an unresolved V gene covers under half of the shortfall, and the cause of the remainder is unknown. V, J and clone size derive from that table, while D and trimming were established from the DNA sequence. The sample yields under 200,000 clones; roughly 86% were counted once. The ten most abundant clones make up roughly 2.4% of the sample.

Sequencing used peripheral blood. The receptor was derived from a woman at least 80 years old with COVID-19, enrolled during active disease. The chain employs TRBV6-1 and TRBJ1-5; 7 bases in the junction line up with TRBD1. CDR3 sequence: CASSEEGDSPQHF. The sequenced DNA: TGTGCCAGCAGTGAAGAAGGGGACAGTCCCCAGCATTTT.